These 20 T cell receptor beta chains originate from one sample sequenced in a study. TCRdb processed the RT-PCR reads anew with MiXCR; each CDR3 protein has one entry. The table records fewer than 800,000 distinct CDR3 sequences, about 14% of them present only once. Sequencing was performed on memory CD4+ T cells from blood. These receptors originate from a female donor in good health, serving as a healthy control.

J is TRBJ1-4 and V is TRBV5-1; perhaps TRBD1 as D (5 bases). V was trimmed by 6 bases and J by 10 bases, leaving 19 bases between them. The germline V gene encodes CDR1 SGHRS and CDR2 YFSETQ. CDR3 size: 14 residues. The DNA of the CDR3 is TGCGCCAGCACCGATTCGGGGGGAATCGGAAAACTGTTTTTT. As protein: CASTDSGGIGKLFF.

This clonotype has a count of ten or more. The V call is TRBV29-1, the J call TRBJ2-7; no firm D call. Trimming took off 4 bases at V and 5 bases at J, with 9 bases between the two ends. The CDR3 consists of 11 residues. From germline, CDR1 is SQVTM and CDR2 ANQGSEA. CDR3 sequence: CSVGTLHEQYF. In DNA, the CDR3 is TGCAGCGTTGGCACTCTCCACGAGCAGTACTTC.

In its sample, this clonotype was seen many times. The gene calls are TRBV7-2 and TRBJ1-2; no reliable D call. The germline gives CDR1 SGHTA, CDR2 FQGNSA. CDR3 length equals 15 residues. Trimming left V 0 bases short and J 2 bases short, with 10 bases between. CDR3 region: CASSLAGLGNYGYTF. The CDR3 nucleotides are TGTGCCAGCAGCTTAGCGGGGTTGGGGAACTATGGCTACACCTTC.

V usage is TRBV12-3 or TRBV12-4 and J usage is TRBJ1-2; a possible D gene is TRBD1 (5 bases). V was trimmed by 6 bases and J by 5 bases, leaving 19 bases between them. The CDR3 has 15 amino acids. The CDR3 is CASSRESGSGYGYTF. The CDR3 coding sequence is TGTGCCAGCAGCCGTGAGTCAGGGAGTGGGTATGGCTACACCTTC.

This clonotype has a handful of counts. The J gene is TRBJ2-6, the V gene TRBV20-1; D is unresolved. The germline gives CDR1 DFQATT, CDR2 SNEGSKA (reference sequence). Trimming cost V 1 base and J 1 base, with 8 bases left between them. The CDR3 covers 15 residues. CDR3 amino acids: CSARAYGSGANVLTF. CDR3 DNA: TGCAGTGCTAGAGCTTATGGGTCTGGGGCCAACGTCCTGACTTTC.

Only a few counts were recorded for this clonotype. The chain joins TRBV7-2 to TRBJ2-4; no clear D gene. With 2 bases removed from V and 1 base from J, the gap between germline ends came to 12 bases. The CDR3 is 16 amino acids. Germline lookup yields CDR1 SGHTA and CDR2 FQGNSA. CDR3 sequence: CASSLLGRRAKNIQYF. For the CDR3, the DNA is TGTGCCAGCAGCTTACTAGGTCGGCGGGCCAAAAACATTCAGTACTTC.

The chain combines TRBV27 with TRBJ2-7; the match to TRBD1 covers 7 bases. Germline CDR1 MNHEY, CDR2 SMNVEV (reference sequence). The CDR3 totals 16 residues. J gave up 0 bases and V 4 bases, and 9 bases lay outside the gene matches. The CDR3 loop reads CASSSGRDRLSYEQYF. For the CDR3, the DNA is TGTGCCAGCAGTTCAGGCCGGGACAGACTCTCCTACGAGCAGTACTTC.

In its sample, this clonotype was seen many times. This rearrangement joins TRBV9 to TRBJ1-2; no definite D call. This CDR3 is built from 13 residues. In germline, CDR1 is SGDLS, CDR2 YYNGEE. V lost 4 bases, J lost 3 bases, and 10 bases lay in between. DNA of the CDR3: TGTGCCAGCAGCCCCGGCGACGACTATGGCTACACCTTC. Translating gives CASSPGDDYGYTF.

This clonotype has just a few counts. The chain joins TRBV27 to TRBJ1-6, with D tentatively TRBD1 (5 bases). Germline lookup yields CDR1 MNHEY and CDR2 SMNVEV (reference sequence). This CDR3 region has 19 residues. Trimming shortened V by 0 bases and J by 0 bases, and 15 bases separated the two germline ends. For the CDR3, the DNA is TGTGCCAGCAGTTTATCCGGGACCCGTAAAAGCTCCTATAATTCACCCCTCCACTTT. Its translation is CASSLSGTRKSSYNSPLHF.

This clonotype has at least ten counts. V usage is TRBV29-1 and J usage is TRBJ1-1; 7 bases map to TRBD1. The CDR3 is 15 residues long. After removal of 0 bases from V and 2 bases from J, the junction contained 6 bases not matched to a gene. Germline V gene data show CDR1 as SQVTM and CDR2 as ANQGSEA. DNA for the CDR3: TGCAGCGTTGAAGATCAGGGGGGGGCAAACACTGAAGCTTTCTTT. Translation: CSVEDQGGANTEAFF.

This clonotype was observed at least ten times. This chain joins TRBV24-1 and TRBJ1-4, with D maybe TRBD1 (5 bases). Trimming cost V 9 bases and J 7 bases, with 14 bases left between them. Germline V gene lookup returns CDR1 KGHDR and CDR2 SFDVKD. This CDR3 is built from 13 residues. CDR3 nucleotides: TGTGCCACCGGGGCAGGGATGGGTGAAAAACTGTTTTTT. It codes for CATGAGMGEKLFF.

This clonotype was detected a few times. J is TRBJ2-3 and V is TRBV12-3 or TRBV12-4; 12 bases agree with TRBD2. Unmatched junction bases numbered 3, after V lost 3 bases and J lost 5 bases. CDR3 size: 15 residues. The DNA of the CDR3 is TGTGCCAGCAGTTTGTGGACTAGCGGGGAAGATACGCAGTATTTT. Translation: CASSLWTSGEDTQYF.

This clonotype was seen a handful of times. This chain joins TRBV20-1 and TRBJ1-5; 12 nucleotides align to TRBD1. There are 16 residues in the CDR3. Germline V gives CDR1 DFQATT, CDR2 SNEGSKA (reference sequence). V shed 3 bases and J 3 bases; nucleotides not matched to a gene: 6. CDR3 protein: CSASEWDRGHNQPQHF. CDR3 coding DNA: TGCAGTGCTAGCGAATGGGACAGGGGGCACAATCAGCCCCAGCATTTT.

The chain has TRBV18 and TRBJ1-3, with TRBD1 matching 9 bases. Germline V gives CDR1 KGHSH, CDR2 LQKENI. V was pared by 8 bases and J by 8 bases, with 7 bases of the junction left unmatched. This CDR3 comprises 13 residues. For the CDR3, the DNA is TGTGCCAGCCGGGACAGGGCGGGACACACCATATATTTT. Its protein product is CASRDRAGHTIYF. Variable domain in full (rest from reference TRBV18 and TRBJ1-3): NAGVMQNPRHLVRRRGQEARLRCSPMKGHSHVYWYRQLPEEGLKFMVYLQKENIIDESGMPKERFSAEFPKEGPSILRIQQVVRGDSAAYFCASRDRAGHTIYFGEGSWLTVV.

The chain has TRBV2 and TRBJ1-5; a weak D match, TRBD1 (6 bases). Per germline, CDR1 SNHLY and CDR2 FYNNEI. With 4 bases removed from V and 5 bases from J, the gap between germline ends came to 12 bases. This CDR3 contains 14 residues. The CDR3 bases are TGTGCCAGCAGTGCCACAGGGAGTGATCAGCCCCAGCATTTT. The encoded protein is CASSATGSDQPQHF.

This clonotype was counted between two and nine times. V usage is TRBV5-6 and J usage is TRBJ2-3; 10 nucleotides align to TRBD2. The CDR3 is 15 amino acids. The germline gives CDR1 SGHDT, CDR2 YYEEEE. Germline trimming cut 6 bases from V and 10 bases from J; bases unmatched to any gene: 14. CDR3 in DNA: TGTGCCAGCACCCTAGCGGGAGCCCCCGGGAGAGCGCAGTATTTT. It codes for CASTLAGAPGRAQYF.

This clonotype was seen only a few times. DNA of the CDR3: TGTGCCAGCAGCTTAGTGTCGGGACAGGGGGGATACGAGCAGTACTTC. It is translated as CASSLVSGQGGYEQYF. The rearrangement joins TRBV7-2 to TRBJ2-7; 11 nucleotides align to TRBD1. The CDR3 length is 16 residues. In germline, CDR1 is SGHTA, CDR2 FQGNSA. After removal of 1 base from V and 4 bases from J, the junction contained 6 bases not matched to a gene.

This clonotype occurred a few times. The CDR3 DNA sequence: TGTGCCAGCAGTCCATTTTCAGGGCCTGAAGCTTTCTTT. It translates to CASSPFSGPEAFF. This sequence joins TRBV27 and TRBJ1-1; perhaps TRBD1 as D (5 bases). V was trimmed by 5 bases and J by 6 bases, leaving 13 bases between them. This CDR3 has 13 residues. Germline V gene sequence: CDR1 MNHEY, CDR2 SMNVEV (reference sequence).

The gene calls are TRBV7-2 and TRBJ1-1; D remains ambiguous. Germline CDR1 SGHTA, CDR2 FQGNSA. The CDR3 loop spans 15 amino acids. The V gene lost 1 base and the J gene lost 1 base, with 10 bases spanning the gap. The CDR3 sequence is CASSLGGLTNTEAFF. The CDR3 coding sequence is TGTGCCAGCAGCTTAGGAGGACTGACGAACACTGAAGCTTTCTTT. Together with reference TRBV7-2 and TRBJ1-1, the CDR3 gives the full variable domain: GAGVSQSPSNKVTEKGKDVELRCDPISGHTALYWYRQSLGQGLEFLIYFQGNSAPDKSGLPSDRFSAERTGGSVSTLTIQRTQQEDSAVYLCASSLGGLTNTEAFFGQGTRLTVV.

In its sample, this clonotype was seen many times. In DNA form, the CDR3 reads TGTGCCAGCAGTCGAGGACCGCCCGCCACGGAGCAGTTCTTC. It specifies CASSRGPPATEQFF. The chain is built from TRBV6-4 and TRBJ2-1; D not resolved. V dropped 5 bases and J dropped 10 bases, with 18 bases sitting between them. From germline, CDR1 is MRHNA and CDR2 SNTAGT. The length of the CDR3 is 14 residues.